This T cell receptor beta chain was sequenced during a study of T cell changes during pregnancy in multiple sclerosis (dated by TCRdb to between 2017 and 2020). Turning to the overall study: The study looked at changes in the T cell repertoire across pregnancy in women with multiple sclerosis.

Relative to germline, V is 7 bases shorter and J is 0 bases shorter, with 13 bases between their ends. The CDR3, cysteine through phenylalanine, is 15 amino acids long. Here the CDR3 DNA is all that survives: 45 bases in frame from base 1. According to the germline V gene, CDR1 reads LGHNA and CDR2 reads YSLEER. Library generation was performed with the immunoSEQ multiplex PCR assay. TCRdb took this table from immuneACCESS and kept in-frame rearrangements with V and J called. Such tables lack part of the clones; where checked against another copy, unresolved V genes explain under half of the gap, and the rest is unexplained. The sample includes fewer than 85,000 clones, with 85% to 95% observed a single time. The ten most abundant clones make up about 2.8% of the sample. The count of this clone is one. No antigen is known for it. The sample holds no much larger clone one base away, and base qualities are not on file.

Sequences were derived from peripheral blood, sampled in the third trimester of pregnancy. The clonotype comes from a female donor in good health, enrolled as a control in a pregnancy study. The V and J segments used are TRBV4-3 and TRBJ1-3; the D gene is unclear. The CDR3 region: CASTLSVDSGNTIYF. In nucleotides, the sequence is TGCGCCAGCACCCTTAGCGTGGACTCTGGAAACACCATATATTTT.